Shown below are 18 T cell receptor beta chains from a single sample sequenced in a study of blood T cell repertoires in COVID-19. The method was immunoSEQ multiplex PCR; TCRdb's version includes in-frame clones alone and lacks a portion of them. This table has fewer than 500,000 clones, about 80% appearing once. Material: peripheral blood. The receptor source for this set is a human donor with acute or convalescent COVID-19. The donor label of this sample is uncertain.

The chain carries TRBV2 and TRBJ2-7; 9 bases line up with TRBD2. V was pared by 10 bases and J by 4 bases, with 11 bases of the junction left unmatched. The CDR3 covers 14 residues. The germline CDR1 and CDR2 sequences are SNHLY and FYNNEI. CDR3 residues: CATFSTLAGYEQYF. In nucleotides, the CDR3 is TGTGCCACCTTTTCGACGCTAGCGGGGTACGAGCAGTACTTC.

CDR3 region: CAWSGDSLFNQPQHF. The CDR3 bases are TGTGCCTGGAGTGGAGACAGTTTATTCAATCAGCCCCAGCATTTT. The V and J genes are TRBV30 and TRBJ1-5; tentatively, D is TRBD1 (5 bases). The V gene lost 1 base and the J gene lost 3 bases, with 13 bases spanning the gap. Germline V gives CDR1 GTSNPN, CDR2 SVGIG (reference sequence). CDR3 length: 15 residues.

J is TRBJ1-2 and V is TRBV7-2, with D perhaps TRBD1 (5 bases). This CDR3 comprises 15 residues. CDR1 is SGHTA, CDR2 FQGNSA, per germline. Trimming removed 5 bases from V and 4 bases from J, with 17 bases in between. The CDR3 sequence is CASSPREGGTYGYTF. Here the CDR3 DNA reads TGTGCCAGCAGCCCGAGGGAGGGCGGGACCTATGGCTACACCTTC.

J is TRBJ1-6 and V is TRBV7-8; D is unclear. This CDR3 contains 17 residues. Germline V gives CDR1 SGHVS, CDR2 FQNEAQ. Trimming shortened V by 7 bases and J by 0 bases, and 16 bases separated the two germline ends. CDR3 region: CASTFRRESSYNSPLHF. The CDR3 region has the DNA TGTGCCAGCACCTTTCGGCGGGAAAGCTCCTATAATTCACCCCTCCACTTT.

The chain joins TRBV6-4 to TRBJ2-1; D perhaps matches TRBD2 (5 bases). Deletions cut 1 base from V and 9 bases from J, with 16 bases between. The V gene's germline CDR1 is MRHNA and CDR2 SNTAGT. The CDR3 runs 15 residues. The CDR3 protein is CASSDLIGVRGEQFF. CDR3 DNA: TGTGCCAGCAGTGACTTAATAGGCGTTCGGGGTGAGCAGTTCTTC.

V usage is TRBV2 and J usage is TRBJ2-5, with D uncertain. The CDR3 length is 15 residues. CDR1 SNHLY and CDR2 FYNNEI come from the germline V gene. V was clipped by 0 bases and J by 7 bases, with 15 bases between them. The DNA for the CDR3 is TGTGCCAGCAGTGAAGCGACATCCACCTTTGGGACCCAGTACTTC. This codes for CASSEATSTFGTQYF. The full variable domain, with the rest looked up from reference TRBV2 and TRBJ2-5, is EPEVTQTPSHQVTQMGQEVILRCVPISNHLYFYWYRQILGQKVEFLVSFYNNEISEKSEIFDDQFSVERPDGSNFTLKIRSTKLEDSAMYFCASSEATSTFGTQYFGPGTRLLVL.

V is TRBV11-2 and J is TRBJ1-1; D may be TRBD1 (5 bases). Trimming pared 0 bases from V and 1 base from J, leaving 9 bases between. Looked up from germline, CDR1 is SGHAT and CDR2 is FQNNGV. CDR3 length: 15 residues. The CDR3, as DNA: TGTGCCAGCAGCTTAGAAGTAGGACAGAACACTGAAGCTTTCTTT. It yields the protein CASSLEVGQNTEAFF.

V usage is TRBV18 and J usage is TRBJ1-3; D perhaps matches TRBD1 (5 bases). The CDR3 spans 15 residues. Germline V lookup: CDR1 KGHSH, CDR2 LQKENI. Trimming removed 2 bases from V and 4 bases from J, with 12 bases in between. The CDR3 DNA follows: TGTGCCAGCTCACCAGACAGACCTCCCGGAAACACCATATATTTT. This translates into CASSPDRPPGNTIYF.

This clone was seen more than once but under ten times. J is TRBJ1-2 and V is TRBV14, with D perhaps matching TRBD1 (5 bases). From germline, CDR1 is SGHDN and CDR2 FVKESK. CDR3 size: 13 residues. The V end was cut by 5 bases, the J end by 7 bases, with 14 bases between. The CDR3 protein is CASSAQGWGGYTF. CDR3 nucleotide sequence: TGTGCCAGCAGCGCTCAGGGTTGGGGTGGCTACACCTTC.

The chain is built from TRBV19 and TRBJ1-5, with TRBD1 as a possible D gene (5 bases). The CDR3 is made up of 14 amino acids. Per the germline V gene, CDR1 is LNHDA and CDR2 is SQIVND (reference sequence). V was clipped by 6 bases and J by 3 bases, with 12 bases between them. CDR3 bases: TGTGCCAGTAGGGGCAGGGCGCCCAATCAGCCCCAGCATTTT. The encoded protein is CASRGRAPNQPQHF.

This clone is a singleton in its sample. The chain couples TRBV3-1 (or the pseudogene TRBV3-2) to TRBJ1-1; D gene ambiguous. CDR3 length: 14 amino acids. Germline V lookup: CDR1 LGHDT, CDR2 YNNKEL (reference sequence). V was shortened by 1 base and J by 6 bases, with 12 bases between the two germline ends. This chain's CDR3 is CASSQGGSQAEAFF. The CDR3, as DNA: TGTGCCAGCAGCCAAGGCGGGTCTCAAGCTGAAGCTTTCTTT.

The chain recombines TRBV5-1 with TRBJ1-3; the match to TRBD1 covers 9 bases. Germline CDR1 reads SGHRS; CDR2 reads YFSETQ. V lost 2 bases and J lost 3; bases outside the gene matches: 12. This CDR3 comprises 18 residues. The CDR3 DNA follows: TGCGCCAGCAGCTTAGACTACAGGGGGCTAGGTGATGGAAACACCATATATTTT. Translation: CASSLDYRGLGDGNTIYF.

This clone was seen only a few times. The chain links TRBV7-2 to TRBJ1-2; 11 positions match TRBD1. CDR3 length: 15 amino acids. Trimming took 5 bases from V and 4 from J; bases not matched to a gene: 6. Germline CDR1 is SGHTA and CDR2 is FQGNSA. The CDR3 protein is CASSPGTGGTYGYTF. CDR3 nucleotide sequence: TGTGCCAGCAGCCCGGGGACAGGGGGGACCTATGGCTACACCTTC.

This chain uses TRBV28 with TRBJ1-1; possible D gene TRBD1, 6 bases. V gave up 3 bases and J gave up 8 bases, with 16 bases separating them. Germline V CDR1 and CDR2: MDHEN, SYDVKM. The CDR3 runs 14 residues. CDR3 loop: CASSFRDKGLEAFF. CDR3 DNA sequence: TGTGCCAGCAGTTTTCGGGACAAGGGATTAGAAGCTTTCTTT.

This chain joins TRBV10-3 and TRBJ1-1; possibly TRBD1 for D (5 bases). Germline V gives CDR1 ENHRY, CDR2 SYGVKD. The CDR3 runs to 12 residues. V was clipped by 8 bases and J by 8 bases, with 15 bases between them. CDR3 loop: CAIGIGAGEAFF. CDR3 coding DNA: TGTGCCATCGGGATAGGGGCCGGGGAAGCTTTCTTT.

The chain combines TRBV28 with TRBJ1-2; no clear D gene. Germline-derived CDR1 and CDR2 are MDHEN and SYDVKM. CDR3 length: 11 amino acids. Trimming took 2 bases from V and 7 from J, leaving 5 bases between them. CDR3 amino acids: CASSLKSGYTF. For the CDR3, the DNA is TGTGCCAGCAGTTTAAAGAGTGGCTACACCTTC.

The chain employs TRBV12-3 or TRBV12-4 and TRBJ1-1; D is uncertain. The CDR3 length is 13 residues. Trimming removed 2 bases at V and 0 bases at J, with 4 bases between. The CDR3 reads CASSLQLNTEAFF. As DNA, the CDR3 is TGTGCCAGCAGTTTACAGTTGAACACTGAAGCTTTCTTT.

This chain connects TRBV7-9 to TRBJ2-1; 16 bases fit TRBD2. The V gene's germline CDR1 is SEHNR and CDR2 FQNEAQ (reference sequence). CDR3 size: 18 residues. The junction had 4 bases not matched to a gene; V was cut back by 1 base and J by 4 bases. CDR3 region: CASSLDPGLAGGYNEQFF. The CDR3 DNA is TGTGCCAGCAGCTTAGACCCGGGACTAGCGGGGGGGTACAATGAGCAGTTCTTC.